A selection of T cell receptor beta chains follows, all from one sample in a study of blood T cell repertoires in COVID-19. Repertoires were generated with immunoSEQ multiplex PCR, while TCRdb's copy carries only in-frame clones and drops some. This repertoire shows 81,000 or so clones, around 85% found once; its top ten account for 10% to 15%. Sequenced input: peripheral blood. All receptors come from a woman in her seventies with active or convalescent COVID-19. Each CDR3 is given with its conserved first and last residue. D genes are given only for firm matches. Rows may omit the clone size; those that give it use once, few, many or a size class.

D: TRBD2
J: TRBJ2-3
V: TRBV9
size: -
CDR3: CASSKTSATTDTQYF
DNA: TGTGCCAGCAGCAAAACTAGCGCGACCACAGATACGCAGTATTTT

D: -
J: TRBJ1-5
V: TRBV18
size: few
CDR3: CASSPTYVSNQPQHF
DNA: TGTGCCAGCTCACCCACCTATGTTAGCAATCAGCCCCAGCATTTT

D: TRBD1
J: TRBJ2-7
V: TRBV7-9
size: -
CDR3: CASSLAGQGTSYEQYF
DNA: TGTGCCAGCAGCTTAGCTGGACAGGGGACCTCCTACGAGCAGTACTTC

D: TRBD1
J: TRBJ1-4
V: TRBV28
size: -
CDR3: CASSGPGQGIEKLFF
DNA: TGTGCCAGCAGTGGCCCGGGACAGGGGATTGAAAAACTGTTTTTT

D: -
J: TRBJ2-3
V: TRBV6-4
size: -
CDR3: CASSEAGVKDTQYF
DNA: TGTGCCAGCAGTGAAGCAGGGGTGAAAGATACGCAGTATTTT

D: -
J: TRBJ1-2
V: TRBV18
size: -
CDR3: CASSPQQAHYGYTF
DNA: TGTGCCAGCTCACCACAACAGGCCCACTATGGCTACACCTTC

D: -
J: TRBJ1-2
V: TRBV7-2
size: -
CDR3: CASSLLPWGYTF
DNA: TGTGCCAGCAGCTTACTACCTTGGGGCTACACCTTC

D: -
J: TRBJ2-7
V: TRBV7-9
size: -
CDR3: CASSKWGGYEQYF
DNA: TGTGCCAGCAGCAAATGGGGAGGCTACGAGCAGTACTTC

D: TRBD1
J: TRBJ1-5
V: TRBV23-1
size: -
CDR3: CASSQFPGRGVTYQPQHF
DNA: TGCGCCAGCAGTCAATTCCCGGGCAGGGGGGTTACTTATCAGCCCCAGCATTTT

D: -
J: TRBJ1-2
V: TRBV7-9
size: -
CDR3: CASSGYGTGYGYTF
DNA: TGTGCCAGCAGCGGGTACGGGACTGGGTATGGCTACACCTTC

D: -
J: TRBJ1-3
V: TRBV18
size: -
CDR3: CASSPLQGNSGNTIYF
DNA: TGTGCCAGCTCACCCCTACAGGGTAACTCTGGAAACACCATATATTTT

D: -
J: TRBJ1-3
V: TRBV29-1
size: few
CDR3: CSAAKGDGNTIYF
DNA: TGCAGCGCCGCCAAAGGGGATGGGAACACCATATATTTT

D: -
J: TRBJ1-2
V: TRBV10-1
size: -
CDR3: CASSESSYGYTF
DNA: TGCGCCAGCAGTGAGAGTTCCTACGGCTACACCTTC

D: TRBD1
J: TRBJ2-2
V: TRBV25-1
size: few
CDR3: CASTPGQGADIGELFF
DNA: TGTGCCAGCACCCCGGGACAGGGGGCGGATATCGGGGAGCTGTTTTTT

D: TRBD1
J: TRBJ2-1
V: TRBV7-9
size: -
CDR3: CASKGGYRNEQFF
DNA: TGTGCCAGCAAAGGGGGCTATAGGAATGAGCAGTTCTTC

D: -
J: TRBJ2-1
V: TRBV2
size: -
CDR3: CASSGGSARSYNEQFF
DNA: TGTGCCAGCAGTGGCGGCTCTGCAAGGTCCTACAATGAGCAGTTCTTC

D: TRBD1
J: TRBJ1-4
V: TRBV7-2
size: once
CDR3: CASSPGQTTNEKLFF
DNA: TGTGCCAGCAGCCCGGGACAGACAACTAATGAAAAACTGTTTTTT

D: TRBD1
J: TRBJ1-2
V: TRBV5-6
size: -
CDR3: CASSFTGDYGYTF
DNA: TGTGCCAGCAGCTTCACAGGGGACTATGGCTACACCTTC

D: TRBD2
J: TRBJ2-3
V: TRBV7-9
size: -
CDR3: CASSFSGGTDTQYF
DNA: TGTGCCAGCAGCTTTAGCGGGGGCACAGATACGCAGTATTTT

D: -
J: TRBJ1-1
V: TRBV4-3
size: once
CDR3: CASSQDRGGGEAFF
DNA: TGCGCCAGCAGCCAAGACAGGGGAGGGGGTGAAGCTTTCTTT

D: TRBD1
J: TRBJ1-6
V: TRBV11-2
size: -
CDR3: CASSISGGWNSPLHF
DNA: TGTGCCAGCAGCATCTCAGGGGGATGGAATTCACCCCTCCACTTT

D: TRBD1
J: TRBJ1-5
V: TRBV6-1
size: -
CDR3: CASSEGGGSQPQHF
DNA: TGTGCCAGCAGTGAAGGAGGGGGCAGTCAGCCCCAGCATTTT

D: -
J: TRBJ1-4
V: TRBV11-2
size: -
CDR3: CASSRRIQNEKLFF
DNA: TGTGCCAGCAGCAGGAGAATCCAGAATGAAAAACTGTTTTTT

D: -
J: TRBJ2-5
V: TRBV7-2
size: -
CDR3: CASSGARTTQETQYF
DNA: TGTGCCAGCAGCGGCGCCAGGACTACTCAAGAGACCCAGTACTTC

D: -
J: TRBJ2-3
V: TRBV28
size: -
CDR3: CASSWNPGLGVGTQYF
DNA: TGTGCCAGCAGCTGGAACCCGGGACTCGGTGTAGGTACGCAGTATTTT

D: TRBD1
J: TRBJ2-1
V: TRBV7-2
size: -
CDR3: CASSPGQGSYNEQFF
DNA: TGTGCCAGCAGCCCTGGACAGGGATCCTACAATGAGCAGTTCTTC

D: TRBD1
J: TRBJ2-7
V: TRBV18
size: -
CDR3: CASSPGQGIYEQYF
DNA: TGTGCCAGCTCACCCGGACAGGGGATCTACGAGCAGTACTTC

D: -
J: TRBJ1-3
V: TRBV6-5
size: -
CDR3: CASRSFSGNTIYF
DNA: TGTGCCAGCAGAAGCTTCTCTGGAAACACCATATATTTT

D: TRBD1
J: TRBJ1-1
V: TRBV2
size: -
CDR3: CASNTQGALTEAFF
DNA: TGTGCCAGCAATACACAGGGGGCGCTCACTGAAGCTTTCTTT

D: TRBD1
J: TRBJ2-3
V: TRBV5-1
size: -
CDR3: CASSLVGTGATDTQYF
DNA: TGCGCCAGCAGCTTGGTCGGGACAGGGGCGACAGATACGCAGTATTTT

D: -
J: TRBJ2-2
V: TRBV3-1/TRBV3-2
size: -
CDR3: CASSQKGGGRELFF
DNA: TGTGCCAGCAGCCAAAAGGGCGGGGGCCGGGAGCTGTTTTTT

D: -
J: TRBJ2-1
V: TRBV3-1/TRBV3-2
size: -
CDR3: CASTRDTLSYNEQFF
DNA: TGTGCCAGCACCCGGGACACCCTCTCGTACAATGAGCAGTTCTTC

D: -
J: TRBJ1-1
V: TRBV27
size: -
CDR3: CASSKPPGSEAFF
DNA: TGTGCCAGCAGTAAGCCTCCGGGGTCCGAAGCTTTCTTT

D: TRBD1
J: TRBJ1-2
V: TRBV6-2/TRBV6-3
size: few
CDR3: CASSSTGHRGYLDGYTF
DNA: TGTGCCAGCAGCTCTACAGGACACAGGGGCTACTTGGATGGCTACACCTTC

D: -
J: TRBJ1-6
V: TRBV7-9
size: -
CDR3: CASSLEVGNSPLHF
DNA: TGTGCCAGCAGCTTAGAAGTCGGTAATTCACCCCTCCACTTT

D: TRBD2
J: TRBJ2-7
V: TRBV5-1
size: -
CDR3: CASTGGTSGYEQYF
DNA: TGCGCCAGCACCGGGGGTACTAGCGGATACGAGCAGTACTTC

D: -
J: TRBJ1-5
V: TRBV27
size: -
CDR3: CASSLSGEGSPQHF
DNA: TGTGCCAGCAGTTTATCGGGGGAGGGGTCGCCCCAGCATTTT

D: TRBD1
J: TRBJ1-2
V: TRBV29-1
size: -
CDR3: CSVDSTGQGYRNGYTF
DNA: TGCAGCGTAGACTCCACGGGACAGGGGTATAGGAACGGCTACACCTTC

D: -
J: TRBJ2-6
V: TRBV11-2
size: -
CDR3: CASRRFTGGAGANVLTF
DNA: TGTGCCAGCAGACGATTTACAGGGGGGGCTGGGGCCAACGTCCTGACTTTC

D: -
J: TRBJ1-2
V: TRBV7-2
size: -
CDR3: CASSSRGDINNYGYTF
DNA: TGTGCCAGCAGCTCCAGAGGGGACATAAATAACTATGGCTACACCTTC

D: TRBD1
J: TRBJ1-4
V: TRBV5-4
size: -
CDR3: CASSLVGQGDEKLFF
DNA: TGTGCCAGCAGCTTGGTAGGACAGGGGGACGAAAAACTGTTTTTT

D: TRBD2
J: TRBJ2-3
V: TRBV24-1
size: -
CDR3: CATSDFTSGVGDTQYF
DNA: TGTGCCACCAGTGATTTCACTAGCGGGGTAGGTGATACGCAGTATTTT

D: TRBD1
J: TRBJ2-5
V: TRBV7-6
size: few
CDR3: CASSSGTGRQETQYF
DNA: TGTGCCAGCAGCTCCGGGACAGGGAGACAAGAGACCCAGTACTTC

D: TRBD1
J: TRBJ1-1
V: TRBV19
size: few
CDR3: CASSSRDRLNTEAFF
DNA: TGTGCCAGTAGTAGCAGGGACAGGTTGAACACTGAAGCTTTCTTT

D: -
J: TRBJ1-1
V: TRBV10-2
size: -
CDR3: CATIGPGAYTEAFF
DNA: TGCGCCACCATCGGCCCGGGAGCTTACACTGAAGCTTTCTTT

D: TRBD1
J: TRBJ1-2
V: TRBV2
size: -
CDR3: CASSEDRDRGSSSYGYTF
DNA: TGTGCCAGCAGTGAAGACCGGGACAGGGGATCATCTTCCTATGGCTACACCTTC

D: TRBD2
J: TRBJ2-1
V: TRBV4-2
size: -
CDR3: CASSSGGALDEQFF
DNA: TGTGCCAGTAGTAGCGGGGGGGCCTTGGATGAGCAGTTCTTC

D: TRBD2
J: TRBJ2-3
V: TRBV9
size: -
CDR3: CASSRTFSGGEDTQYF
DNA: TGTGCCAGCAGCCGGACATTTTCGGGGGGGGAAGATACGCAGTATTTT

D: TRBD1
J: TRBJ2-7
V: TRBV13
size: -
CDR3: CASSNAKSRQGAYEQYF
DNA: TGTGCCAGCAGCAATGCTAAATCCAGACAGGGGGCCTACGAGCAGTACTTC

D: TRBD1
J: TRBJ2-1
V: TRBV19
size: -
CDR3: CASSRTGSSYNEQFF
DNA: TGTGCCAGTAGTCGGACAGGGAGCTCCTACAATGAGCAGTTCTTC

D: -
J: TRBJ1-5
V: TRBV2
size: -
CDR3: CASSTNQPQHF
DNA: TGTGCCAGCAGTACTAATCAGCCCCAGCATTTT

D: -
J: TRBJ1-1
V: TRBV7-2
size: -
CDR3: CASSFRHRTEAFF
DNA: TGTGCCAGCAGCTTCAGACATAGGACTGAAGCTTTCTTT

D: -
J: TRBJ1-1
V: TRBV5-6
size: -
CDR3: CASSRIATGNTEAFF
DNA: TGTGCCAGCAGCCGAATAGCGACAGGGAACACTGAAGCTTTCTTT